The 2 T cell receptor beta chains given below trace back to one sample, sequenced in a study of OX40 agonist ivuxolimab in advanced cancers. Data came from immunoSEQ multiplex PCR; TCRdb stores just in-frame clones and leaves some out. The sample contains about 58,000 clones, approximately 86% of which appear only once. The sequencing used CD4+ or CD8+ T cells sorted from blood, collected in a trial of the OX40 agonist ivuxolimab. Receptors were obtained from an adult with an advanced solid tumor such as melanoma, head and neck, liver or kidney cancer.

The CDR3 nucleotides are TGTGCCAGCAGCCAAGTTCTTATCGGCCATGATGGGGGTGTAGCTTTCTTT. Translation: CASSQVLIGHDGGVAFF. The chain uses TRBV4-2 and TRBJ1-1; weak D call: TRBD1 (5 bases). This CDR3 is 17 amino acids long. Germline CDR1 is LGHNA and CDR2 is YNFKEQ. The V gene lost 1 base and the J gene lost 10 bases, with 25 bases spanning the gap.

The chain is built from TRBV5-1 and TRBJ2-2; D uncertain. There are 14 residues in the CDR3. V was cut by 3 bases and J by 5 bases, with 11 bases left in between. In germline, CDR1 is SGHRS, CDR2 YFSETQ. The DNA for the CDR3 is TGCGCCAGCAGCTCGCAAACCGCGACCGGGGAGCTGTTTTTT. Translating gives CASSSQTATGELFF.